Following are 15 T cell receptor beta chains from one sample sequenced in a study of beta chain features in type 1 diabetes. Expressed TCRB transcripts got sequenced, as all isolated RNA was reverse transcribed. Here immunoSEQ multiplex PCR was the method, and the copy in TCRdb shows in-frame clones only, minus some. Among 300,000 to 400,000 clones, about 10% were seen once, and the ten largest hold approximately 0.016%. The sequencing input was naive CD4+ T cells from blood. The receptors derive from a woman aged 25 to 39 in good health.

The genes are TRBV27 and TRBJ1-5; 10 bases agree with TRBD1. CDR1 and CDR2 from the germline V gene are MNHEY and SMNVEV (reference sequence). The CDR3 has 15 amino acids. The trim removed 6 bases at V and 6 bases at J, leaving 8 bases unmatched. The CDR3 DNA reads as TGTGCCAGCAGCCCACTGGACAGGGGGACTCAGCCCCAGCATTTT. Translation gives CASSPLDRGTQPQHF.

This chain links TRBV28 with TRBJ2-5, with 13 bases identical to TRBD2. Unmatched junction bases numbered 8, after V lost 9 bases and J lost 4 bases. The CDR3 contains 15 residues. Germline CDR1 is MDHEN and CDR2 is SYDVKM. Here the CDR3 reads CASSRTSGSSETQYF. The CDR3 DNA follows: TGTGCCAGTTCCCGGACTAGCGGGAGCTCAGAGACCCAGTACTTC.

The J gene is TRBJ2-1, the V gene TRBV29-1; 8 bases line up with TRBD1. This CDR3 comprises 14 residues. Germline CDR1 SQVTM, CDR2 ANQGSEA. J was trimmed by 3 bases and V by 3 bases; bases with no gene match: 4. CDR3 region: CSVDRQGIYNEQFF. The CDR3 DNA reads TGCAGCGTTGATCGACAGGGGATCTACAATGAGCAGTTCTTC.

The chain joins TRBV6-6 to TRBJ2-7; TRBD1 might be the D (5 bases). Trimming left V 7 bases short and J 1 base short, with 5 bases between. The CDR3 totals 11 residues. Germline CDR1 and CDR2: MNHNY and SVGAGI (reference sequence). The CDR3 sequence is CASTGSYEQYF. As DNA, the CDR3 is TGTGCCAGCACAGGGTCCTACGAGCAGTACTTC.

This clone was counted between two and nine times. For the CDR3, the DNA is TGTGCCAGCAGCTTAGTAGTACGCTACGAGCAGTACTTC. Its protein product is CASSLVVRYEQYF. This chain connects TRBV11-2 to TRBJ2-7; D call uncertain. The CDR3 is 13 residues long. CDR1 and CDR2 (germline): SGHAT, FQNNGV. V dropped 1 base and J dropped 3 bases, with 7 bases sitting between them. Full variable domain (remainder filled in from reference TRBV11-2 and TRBJ2-7): EAGVAQSPRYKIIEKRQSVAFWCNPISGHATLYWYQQILGQGPKLLIQFQNNGVVDDSQLPKDRFSAERLKGVDSTLKIQPAKLEDSAVYLCASSLVVRYEQYFGPGTRLTVT.

The table lists this clone with a few counts. V usage is TRBV28 and J usage is TRBJ2-1; 9 nucleotides align to TRBD2. J gave up 0 bases and V 6 bases, and 6 bases lay outside the gene matches. This CDR3 spans 16 amino acids. The germline CDR1 and CDR2 sequences are MDHEN and SYDVKM. CDR3 loop: CASRSNSGSSYNEQFF. CDR3 nucleotides: TGTGCCAGCAGGTCTAATAGCGGGAGCTCCTACAATGAGCAGTTCTTC.

With respect to this clone: At the DNA level, this CDR3 is encoded by other sequences in the same sample as well. This chain joins TRBV9 and TRBJ2-5; 8 nucleotides match TRBD2. Trimming cost V 3 bases and J 5 bases; bases outside gene matches: 6. Germline lookup yields CDR1 SGDLS and CDR2 YYNGEE. The CDR3 loop spans 14 amino acids. In nucleotides, the CDR3 is TGTGCCAGCAGCGGTACTAGCGGAGGGGAGACCCAGTACTTC. It specifies CASSGTSGGETQYF.

This clone was counted many times. The V and J genes are TRBV13 and TRBJ2-6; perhaps TRBD2 as D (5 bases). This CDR3 comprises 14 residues. The ends were cut back, 5 bases at V and 3 bases at J, with 8 bases in the middle. The germline V gene encodes CDR1 PRHDT and CDR2 FYEKMQ (reference sequence). The CDR3 nucleotides are TGTGCCAGCAGCGTCGGGGATGGGGCCAACGTCCTGACTTTC. Its protein product is CASSVGDGANVLTF.

Comment on this clone: The sample carries other DNA sequences with the same CDR3. This chain uses TRBV5-6 with TRBJ2-7; a weak D match, TRBD2 (5 bases). Germline values: CDR1 SGHDT, CDR2 YYEEEE. The V end lost 2 bases, the J end lost 1 base, and 7 bases lay between the germline ends. The CDR3 is 13 residues long. As DNA, the CDR3 is TGTGCCAGCAGCTTCCGGGGTTCCTACGAGCAGTACTTC. Amino acid sequence: CASSFRGSYEQYF.

Details on this clone: The same CDR3 also results from other DNA sequences found in this sample. The chain is built from TRBV9 and TRBJ2-3; the match to TRBD1 covers 7 bases. The junction had 2 bases not matched to a gene; V was cut back by 0 bases and J by 4 bases. The V gene's germline CDR1 is SGDLS and CDR2 YYNGEE. The CDR3 extends over 14 amino acids. CDR3 in DNA: TGTGCCAGCAGCGTAGGTCAGGGGGCAGATACGCAGTATTTT. Protein: CASSVGQGADTQYF.

The chain couples TRBV11-3 to TRBJ2-1, with D maybe TRBD2 (5 bases). V dropped 5 bases and J dropped 0 bases, with 8 bases sitting between them. Looked up from germline, CDR1 is SGHNT and CDR2 is YENEEA. This CDR3 contains 14 residues. CDR3 DNA sequence: TGTGCCAGCAGCGGAGGTAGCTCCTACAATGAGCAGTTCTTC. Its translation: CASSGGSSYNEQFF.

In this sample, this clone turned up a few times. This chain uses TRBV27 with TRBJ2-4; D is uncertain. Germline CDR1 MNHEY, CDR2 SMNVEV (reference sequence). The CDR3 spans 15 residues. V dropped 4 bases and J dropped 0 bases, with 10 bases sitting between them. In DNA form, the CDR3 reads TGTGCCAGCAGTTACTCCCCGCTAGCCAAAAACATTCAGTACTTC. Translation: CASSYSPLAKNIQYF.

This clone was counted a few times. CDR3 amino acids: CASSPGTGDNEQFF. The CDR3 nucleotides read TGTGCCAGCAGTCCCGGGACAGGAGACAATGAGCAGTTCTTC. The chain has TRBV28 and TRBJ2-1; 8 nucleotides align to TRBD1. Per germline, CDR1 MDHEN and CDR2 SYDVKM. The CDR3 is made up of 14 amino acids. The V and J ends lost 5 bases and 5 bases, in that order; junction bases with no gene match: 5.

There are a few counts of this clone. V and J are TRBV19 and TRBJ2-2, with 7 bases lining up with TRBD1. The germline V gene encodes CDR1 LNHDA and CDR2 SQIVND (reference sequence). The CDR3 is 15 amino acids. V was pared by 3 bases and J by 7 bases, with 8 bases of the junction left unmatched. CDR3 sequence: CASSMTRGRGGELFF. The CDR3, as DNA: TGTGCCAGTAGTATGACCAGGGGGAGAGGCGGGGAGCTGTTTTTT.

This chain connects TRBV7-3 to TRBJ2-3; maybe TRBD2 (6 bases). CDR1 is SGHTA, CDR2 FQGTGA, per germline. The V and J ends lost 1 base and 2 bases respectively, with 10 bases between them. The CDR3 consists of 15 residues. The CDR3 region is CASSLMAGSTDTQYF. Written as DNA, the CDR3 is TGTGCCAGCAGCTTAATGGCGGGATCCACAGATACGCAGTATTTT.